These T cell receptor beta chains were read from a single sample in a study of early T cells in non-severe SARS-CoV-2 infection. Using its own MiXCR run on the 5' RACE reads, TCRdb lists one record per CDR3 protein. Of 80,000 to 95,000 distinct CDR3 sequences listed, about an eighth are singletons. The sample comprised whole blood. These receptor sequences come from an adult who was a healthcare worker with PCR-confirmed SARS-CoV-2 infection or an uninfected control (not recorded which). CDR3s include the opening cysteine and the closing phenylalanine or tryptophan. A D gene is named only where the DNA matches it firmly. Clone size is shown for a subset of rows, as once, few, many or a class of expanded clone.

d_call: TRBD1
v_call: TRBV29-1
clone_size: many
j_call: TRBJ1-1
cdr3_nt: TGCAGCGTTAGCCCCCACAGGGGGCCTTCTGAAGCTTTCTTT
cdr3_aa: CSVSPHRGPSEAFF

d_call: TRBD2
v_call: TRBV3-1
clone_size: few
j_call: TRBJ2-3
cdr3_nt: TGTGCCAGCAGCCAAGGGCGGGGGAAAACAGATACGCAGTATTTT
cdr3_aa: CASSQGRGKTDTQYF

d_call: .
v_call: TRBV10-3
clone_size: many
j_call: TRBJ1-2
cdr3_nt: TGTGCCATCAGTGAGGCCGGGCCTAGGGGCTACACCTTC
cdr3_aa: CAISEAGPRGYTF

d_call: .
v_call: TRBV5-4
clone_size: .
j_call: TRBJ1-5
cdr3_nt: TGTGCCAGCAGCATCGGCGGGGGGAGTAGCAATCAGCCCCAGCATTTT
cdr3_aa: CASSIGGGSSNQPQHF

d_call: TRBD1
v_call: TRBV5-1
clone_size: many
j_call: TRBJ2-2
cdr3_nt: TGCGCCAGTAGCGACAGGGCGAACACCGGGGAGCTGTTTTTT
cdr3_aa: CASSDRANTGELFF

d_call: .
v_call: TRBV11-2
clone_size: few
j_call: TRBJ1-1
cdr3_nt: TGTGCCAGCAGCTTACAAGACAGCAGAGAAGCTTTCTTT
cdr3_aa: CASSLQDSREAFF

d_call: TRBD2
v_call: TRBV12-3/TRBV12-4
clone_size: .
j_call: TRBJ2-1
cdr3_nt: TGTGCCAGCAGGTCACTAGCGGGGGTTGAGCAGTTCTTC
cdr3_aa: CASRSLAGVEQFF

d_call: .
v_call: TRBV21-1
clone_size: .
j_call: TRBJ1-1
cdr3_nt: TGTGCCAGCAGCCTCCTGAGGGACGGCCGTACTGAAGCTTTCTTT
cdr3_aa: CASSLLRDGRTEAFF

d_call: .
v_call: TRBV29-1
clone_size: few
j_call: TRBJ1-2
cdr3_nt: TGCAGCGTTCGTCCCCGGGGTGCCTATGGCTACACCTTC
cdr3_aa: CSVRPRGAYGYTF

d_call: .
v_call: TRBV12-3/TRBV12-4
clone_size: .
j_call: TRBJ2-2
cdr3_nt: TGTGCCAGCAGTTTTGGGGAAGTCACCGGGGAGCTGTTTTTT
cdr3_aa: CASSFGEVTGELFF

d_call: TRBD1
v_call: TRBV3-1
clone_size: few
j_call: TRBJ1-2
cdr3_nt: TGTGCCAGCAGCTACCGGACAGGGAGGGACTATGGCTACACCTTC
cdr3_aa: CASSYRTGRDYGYTF

d_call: .
v_call: TRBV5-1
clone_size: .
j_call: TRBJ2-7
cdr3_nt: TGCGCCAGCAGCTCGGCCCACGAGCAGTACTTC
cdr3_aa: CASSSAHEQYF

d_call: .
v_call: TRBV7-6
clone_size: .
j_call: TRBJ2-5
cdr3_nt: TGTGCCAGCAGCTCCGGGCGGAGGGAGACCCAGTACTTC
cdr3_aa: CASSSGRRETQYF

d_call: .
v_call: TRBV30
clone_size: many
j_call: TRBJ2-5
cdr3_nt: TGTGCCTGGAGGGGGGAAGAGACCCAGTACTTC
cdr3_aa: CAWRGEETQYF

d_call: .
v_call: TRBV7-2
clone_size: few
j_call: TRBJ2-7
cdr3_nt: TGTGCCAGCAGCTTAGTCGGAGTGGAGCAGTACTTC
cdr3_aa: CASSLVGVEQYF

d_call: .
v_call: TRBV6-5
clone_size: many
j_call: TRBJ1-6
cdr3_nt: TGTGCCAGCACGTTGCGGGCAGGGAATTCACCCCTCCACTTT
cdr3_aa: CASTLRAGNSPLHF

d_call: TRBD1
v_call: TRBV7-2
clone_size: few
j_call: TRBJ2-7
cdr3_nt: TGTGCCAGCAGGATGACAGGGGGGATATTCGAGCAGTACTTC
cdr3_aa: CASRMTGGIFEQYF

d_call: .
v_call: TRBV6-2/TRBV6-3
clone_size: few
j_call: TRBJ2-5
cdr3_nt: TGTGCCAGCAGCCCTGAAGAGACCCAGTACTTC
cdr3_aa: CASSPEETQYF

d_call: .
v_call: TRBV29-1
clone_size: few
j_call: TRBJ2-2
cdr3_nt: TGCAGCGTTGAGTTTGGTAGCGGCACCGGGGAGCTGTTTTTT
cdr3_aa: CSVEFGSGTGELFF

d_call: TRBD2
v_call: TRBV20-1
clone_size: few
j_call: TRBJ2-3
cdr3_nt: TGCAGTGCTAGAGGACTAGCGGGGGGGTGGTCTGGCACAGATACGCAGTATTTT
cdr3_aa: CSARGLAGGWSGTDTQYF

d_call: .
v_call: TRBV12-3/TRBV12-4
clone_size: few
j_call: TRBJ1-3
cdr3_nt: TGTGCCAGCAGACGGGACACCAACTCTAAAAACACCATATATTTT
cdr3_aa: CASRRDTNSKNTIYF

d_call: TRBD2
v_call: TRBV27
clone_size: .
j_call: TRBJ2-7
cdr3_nt: TGTGCCAGCAGTCGAGCGGGGGCCGTTTACGAGCAGTACTTC
cdr3_aa: CASSRAGAVYEQYF

d_call: TRBD2
v_call: TRBV20-1
clone_size: many
j_call: TRBJ2-3
cdr3_nt: TGCAGTGCTTTAGCGGGGGGGTTCACAGATACGCAGTATTTT
cdr3_aa: CSALAGGFTDTQYF

d_call: .
v_call: TRBV7-7
clone_size: few
j_call: TRBJ1-1
cdr3_nt: TGTGCTAGCAGCGCCCTTGATGGTTCGGGCACTGAAGCTTTCTTT
cdr3_aa: CASSALDGSGTEAFF

d_call: TRBD1
v_call: TRBV7-6
clone_size: many
j_call: TRBJ1-5
cdr3_nt: TGTGCCAGCAGCATTGCAGGGGGCGAGGCCCAGCATTTT
cdr3_aa: CASSIAGGEAQHF

d_call: TRBD1
v_call: TRBV12-3/TRBV12-4
clone_size: few
j_call: TRBJ1-3
cdr3_nt: TGTGCCAGCAGTTCGACAGGGAGCCTAGGAAACACCATATATTTT
cdr3_aa: CASSSTGSLGNTIYF

d_call: .
v_call: TRBV3-1
clone_size: .
j_call: TRBJ1-1
cdr3_nt: TGTGCCAGCAGCCAAGGATTGTCGAACACTGAAGCTTTCTTT
cdr3_aa: CASSQGLSNTEAFF

d_call: .
v_call: TRBV4-3
clone_size: many
j_call: TRBJ2-3
cdr3_nt: TGCGCCAGCAGCCAAGCCCGCTCATTCGGCACAGATACGCAGTATTTT
cdr3_aa: CASSQARSFGTDTQYF

d_call: .
v_call: TRBV30
clone_size: many
j_call: TRBJ1-1
cdr3_nt: TGTGCTCTCAACATCTTAGACCGGGAAGCTTTCTTT
cdr3_aa: CALNILDREAFF

d_call: TRBD1
v_call: TRBV20-1
clone_size: few
j_call: TRBJ1-4
cdr3_nt: TGCAGTGCTAGGCCAAAGACAGGGGGCTCGGGAAAACTGTTTTTT
cdr3_aa: CSARPKTGGSGKLFF

d_call: .
v_call: TRBV20-1
clone_size: many
j_call: TRBJ2-3
cdr3_nt: TGCAGTGCTCTTCGGGTATCGAGCACAGATACGCAGTATTTT
cdr3_aa: CSALRVSSTDTQYF

d_call: .
v_call: TRBV20-1
clone_size: .
j_call: TRBJ2-5
cdr3_nt: TGCAGTGCCCCTATTGGGGGGGCCCTCATCGAGGCCCAGTACTTC
cdr3_aa: CSAPIGGALIEAQYF

d_call: .
v_call: TRBV15
clone_size: few
j_call: TRBJ2-1
cdr3_nt: TGTGCCACCAGCAGAGGAGGTCCCTCCACGGGGGAGCAGTTCTTC
cdr3_aa: CATSRGGPSTGEQFF